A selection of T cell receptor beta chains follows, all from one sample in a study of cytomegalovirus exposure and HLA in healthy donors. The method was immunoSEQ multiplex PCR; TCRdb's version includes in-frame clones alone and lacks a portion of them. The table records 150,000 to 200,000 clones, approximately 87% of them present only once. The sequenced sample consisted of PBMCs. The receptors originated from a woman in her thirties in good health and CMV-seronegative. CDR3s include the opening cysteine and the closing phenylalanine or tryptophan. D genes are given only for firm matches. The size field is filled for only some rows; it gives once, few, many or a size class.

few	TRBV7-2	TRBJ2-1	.	CASSLPLYGRRVDEQFF	TGTGCCAGCAGCTTACCCCTCTACGGGAGAAGGGTTGATGAGCAGTTCTTC
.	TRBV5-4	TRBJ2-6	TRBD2	CASSRLAGAGGANVLTF	TGTGCCAGCAGCCGGCTAGCGGGAGCTGGTGGGGCCAACGTCCTGACTTTC
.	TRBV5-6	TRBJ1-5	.	CASSQGLNQPQHF	TGTGCCAGCAGCCAGGGGCTCAATCAGCCCCAGCATTTT
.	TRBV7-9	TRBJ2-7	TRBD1	CASSMPGTGGKRTYEQYF	TGTGCCAGCAGCATGCCCGGGACAGGGGGCAAAAGGACCTACGAGCAGTACTTC
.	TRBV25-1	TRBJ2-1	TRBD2	CASSEGGTRNGEQFF	TGTGCCAGCAGTGAGGGAGGGACCAGAAATGGTGAGCAGTTCTTC
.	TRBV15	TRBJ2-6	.	CATSKRLPGTGANVLTF	TGTGCCACCAGCAAGCGCCTACCCGGCACTGGGGCCAACGTCCTGACTTTC
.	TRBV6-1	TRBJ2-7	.	CASSPGPEGEQYF	TGTGCCAGCAGTCCCGGACCGGAGGGCGAGCAGTACTTC
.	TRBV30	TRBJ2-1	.	CAWSVGWNEQFF	TGTGCCTGGAGTGTGGGGTGGAATGAGCAGTTCTTC
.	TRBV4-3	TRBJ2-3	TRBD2	CASSQYVGGAGTDTQYF	TGCGCCAGCAGCCAATATGTCGGGGGGGCAGGCACAGATACGCAGTATTTT
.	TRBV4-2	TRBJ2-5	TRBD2	CASSQPGGSQETQYF	TGTGCCAGCAGCCAGCCGGGAGGGTCACAAGAGACCCAGTACTTC
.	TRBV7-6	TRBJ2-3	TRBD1	CASSGRDRGGTDTQYF	TGTGCCAGCAGCGGCCGGGACAGGGGTGGAACAGATACGCAGTATTTT
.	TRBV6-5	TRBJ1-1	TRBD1	CASSQGGGWNTEAFF	TGTGCCAGCAGTCAGGGGGGGGGTTGGAACACTGAAGCTTTCTTT
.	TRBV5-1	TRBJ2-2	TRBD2	CASILPTSGDLAFTGELFF	TGCGCCAGCATTCTCCCGACTAGCGGTGATCTGGCCTTTACCGGGGAGCTGTTTTTT
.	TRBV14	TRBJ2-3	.	CASSSTRKAYTDTQYF	TGTGCCAGCAGCTCTACTAGGAAAGCGTACACAGATACGCAGTATTTT
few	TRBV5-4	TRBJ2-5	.	CASSRGMETQYF	TGTGCCAGCAGCAGGGGGATGGAGACCCAGTACTTC
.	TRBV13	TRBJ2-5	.	CASSSRVGLKETQYF	TGTGCCAGCAGCTCACGGGTCGGACTAAAAGAGACCCAGTACTTC
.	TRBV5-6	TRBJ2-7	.	CASSLGGESYEQYF	TGTGCCAGCAGCTTAGGGGGGGAATCCTACGAGCAGTACTTC
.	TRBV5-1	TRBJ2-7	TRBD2	CASSLAGGVAYEQYF	TGCGCCAGCAGCTTGGCGGGAGGGGTTGCCTACGAGCAGTACTTC
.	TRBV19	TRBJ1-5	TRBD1	CASSEQGVYQPQHF	TGTGCCAGTAGCGAGCAGGGGGTATATCAGCCCCAGCATTTT
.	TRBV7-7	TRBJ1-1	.	CASSLGQGTEAFF	TGTGCTAGCAGCTTAGGGCAGGGCACTGAAGCTTTCTTT
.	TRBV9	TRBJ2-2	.	CASSVEGSNTGELFF	TGTGCCAGCAGCGTAGAAGGCTCTAACACCGGGGAGCTGTTTTTT
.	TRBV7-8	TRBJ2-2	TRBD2	CASSLSAGGPGTGELFF	TGTGCCAGCAGCTTATCTGCGGGAGGGCCGGGAACCGGGGAGCTGTTTTTT
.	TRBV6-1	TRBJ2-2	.	CASSARSYRGTGELFF	TGTGCCAGCAGTGCACGGAGCTACCGGGGCACCGGGGAGCTGTTTTTT
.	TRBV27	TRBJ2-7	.	CASSSPSRSREQYF	TGTGCCAGCAGTTCACCCTCCCGGTCTCGCGAGCAGTACTTC
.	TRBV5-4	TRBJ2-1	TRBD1	CASSLARGLAGQYEQFF	TGTGCCAGCAGCTTGGCCAGGGGGTTAGCTGGGCAATATGAGCAGTTCTTC
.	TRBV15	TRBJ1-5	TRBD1	CATSRAQGGNQPQHF	TGTGCCACCAGCAGAGCACAGGGGGGCAATCAGCCCCAGCATTTT
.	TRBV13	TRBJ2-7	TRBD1	CASSLDSGQGLYEQYF	TGTGCCAGCAGCTTAGATTCGGGACAGGGGCTATACGAGCAGTACTTC
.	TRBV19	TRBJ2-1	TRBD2	CASSIGASGSGKEQFF	TGTGCCAGTAGTATAGGTGCTAGCGGCTCCGGTAAGGAGCAGTTCTTC
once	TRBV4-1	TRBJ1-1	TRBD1	CASSQVGQPNTEAFF	TGCGCCAGCAGCCAAGTGGGACAGCCGAACACTGAAGCTTTCTTT
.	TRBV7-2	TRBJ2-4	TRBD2	CASSSSGDVQYF	TGTGCCAGCAGCTCCAGCGGGGATGTTCAGTACTTC
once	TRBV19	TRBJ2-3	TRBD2	CASGGVGTDTQYF	TGTGCCAGCGGGGGGGTTGGGACAGATACGCAGTATTTT
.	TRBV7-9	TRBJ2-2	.	CASSLVLGSNTGELFF	TGTGCCAGCAGCTTAGTCCTGGGCTCGAACACCGGGGAGCTGTTTTTT
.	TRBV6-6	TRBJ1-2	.	CASSYSGGHGYTF	TGTGCCAGCAGTTACTCGGGGGGCCATGGCTACACCTTC
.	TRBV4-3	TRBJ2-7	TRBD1	CASSPRTGNEQYF	TGCGCCAGCAGCCCCCGGACAGGGAACGAGCAGTACTTC
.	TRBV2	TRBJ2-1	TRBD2	CASISVSGRAGEQFF	TGTGCCAGCATATCGGTTAGCGGGAGGGCCGGTGAGCAGTTCTTC
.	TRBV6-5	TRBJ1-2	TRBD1	CASSQGQGVSGYTF	TGTGCCAGCAGTCAGGGACAGGGGGTTTCTGGCTACACCTTC
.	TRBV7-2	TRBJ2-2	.	CASSARTATNTGELFF	TGTGCCAGCAGCGCGAGGACAGCGACGAACACCGGGGAGCTGTTTTTT
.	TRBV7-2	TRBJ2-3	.	CASSISVPSTDTQYF	TGTGCCAGCAGCATTAGCGTTCCTAGCACAGATACGCAGTATTTT
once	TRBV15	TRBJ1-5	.	CATSRAGTGGQPQHF	TGTGCCACCAGCAGAGCCGGAACAGGTGGGCAGCCCCAGCATTTT
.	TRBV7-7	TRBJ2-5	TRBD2	CASSLAPPGRGETQYF	TGTGCCAGCAGCTTAGCGCCGCCGGGGCGGGGGGAGACCCAGTACTTC
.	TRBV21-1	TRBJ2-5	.	CASSNGGRAGETQYF	TGTGCCAGCAGCAATGGCGGGAGGGCCGGTGAGACCCAGTACTTC
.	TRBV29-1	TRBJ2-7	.	CSVEAGTPNEQYF	TGCAGCGTTGAAGCAGGGACTCCCAACGAGCAGTACTTC
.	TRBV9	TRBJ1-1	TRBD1	CASSVAGQGREAFF	TGTGCCAGCAGCGTAGCGGGACAGGGGCGGGAAGCTTTCTTT
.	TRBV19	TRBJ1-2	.	CASGIRGTDYGYTF	TGTGCCAGTGGAATCCGGGGTACCGACTATGGCTACACCTTC
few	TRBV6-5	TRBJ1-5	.	CASSSHREEQPQHF	TGTGCCAGCAGTTCACACAGGGAGGAACAGCCCCAGCATTTT
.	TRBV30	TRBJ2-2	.	CAWSSAGELFF	TGTGCCTGGAGTTCGGCAGGGGAGCTGTTTTTT
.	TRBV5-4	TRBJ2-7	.	CASSPGPLQAYEQYF	TGTGCCAGCAGCCCGGGGCCGCTACAGGCCTACGAGCAGTACTTC
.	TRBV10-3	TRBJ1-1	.	CAISVYLVGNTEAFF	TGTGCCATCAGTGTCTACTTGGTGGGGAACACTGAAGCTTTCTTT
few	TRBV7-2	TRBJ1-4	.	CASSLTWGEKLFF	TGTGCCAGCAGCCTGACTTGGGGCGAAAAACTGTTTTTT
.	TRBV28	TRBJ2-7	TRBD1	CASRENPTGTGLYEQYF	TGTGCCAGCAGAGAAAATCCAACCGGGACAGGGTTGTACGAGCAGTACTTC
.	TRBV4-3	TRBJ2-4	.	CASSLLGVHIQYF	TGCGCCAGCAGCCTCCTAGGCGTCCACATTCAGTACTTC
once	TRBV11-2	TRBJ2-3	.	CASSFEGTQYF	TGTGCCAGCAGCTTCGAGGGTACGCAGTATTTT
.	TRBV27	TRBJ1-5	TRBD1	CASSTTGFGQPQHF	TGTGCCAGCAGTACGACAGGGTTCGGCCAGCCCCAGCATTTT
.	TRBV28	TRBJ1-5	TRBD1	CASSDREPGGNQPQHF	TGTGCCAGCAGTGACAGGGAACCAGGAGGCAATCAGCCCCAGCATTTT
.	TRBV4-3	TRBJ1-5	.	CASSQDRQDSNQPQHF	TGCGCCAGCAGCCAAGACCGACAGGATAGCAATCAGCCCCAGCATTTT